This T cell receptor (beta chain) comes out of a study of monozygotic twins with inflammatory bowel disease. Amplification of TCRalpha and TCRbeta cDNA involved two nested PCRs that ran for 16 and 9 cycles. With the 5' RACE reads reprocessed, TCRdb shows one record per CDR3 protein and no DNA. The clone table shows approximately 380,000 distinct CDR3 sequences, with the ten largest holding 2.6%. Germline CDR1 is LNHDA and CDR2 is SQIVND (reference sequence). The CDR3 covers 16 residues. This receptor was identified in a human donor with ulcerative colitis or Crohn's disease, or a healthy co-twin of an affected twin (not recorded which). The sample taken for sequencing was blood. V and J are TRBV19 and TRBJ2-4. The CDR3 sequence: CASSIGQRGAKNIQYF.